The rows below give T cell receptor beta chains drawn from one sample of a study of cytomegalovirus exposure and HLA in healthy donors. The data were produced by immunoSEQ multiplex PCR, yet TCRdb's version contains in-frame clones alone and is incomplete. Among roughly 300,000 clones listed, 80% to 90% were seen once. Sequenced sample: PBMCs. The receptors come from a middle-aged man in good health and CMV-seropositive. The CDR3 runs from the conserved cysteine through the conserved F or W. D genes are given only for firm matches. The size of a clone is reported for some rows only, either as once, few or many, or as a class for expanded clones.

clone size | D gene | J gene | V gene | CDR3 protein | CDR3 DNA
- | - | TRBJ2-1 | TRBV21-1 | CASSKSGVPLLPSDNEQFF | TGTGCCAGCAGCAAATCAGGGGTACCCTTGTTGCCCTCCGACAATGAGCAGTTCTTC
- | TRBD1 | TRBJ2-7 | TRBV7-3 | CASSLGDRASYEQYF | TGTGCCAGCAGCTTAGGGGACAGGGCTAGCTACGAGCAGTACTTC
- | TRBD1 | TRBJ2-7 | TRBV14 | CASSLPGTGSGEQYF | TGTGCCAGCAGCCTTCCCGGGACAGGGAGTGGCGAGCAGTACTTC
- | - | TRBJ2-1 | TRBV1 | CTSSQESPDYQPDSYNEQFF | TGCACCAGCAGCCAAGAAAGTCCGGACTACCAACCCGACTCCTACAATGAGCAGTTCTTC
- | - | TRBJ1-1 | TRBV15 | CATSRDRRANTEAFF | TGTGCCACCAGCAGAGATCGGCGGGCGAACACTGAAGCTTTCTTT
- | - | TRBJ1-2 | TRBV5-1 | CASSSEMTGDYGYTF | TGCGCCAGCAGCTCAGAAATGACGGGGGACTATGGCTACACCTTC
- | TRBD2 | TRBJ2-3 | TRBV2 | CASSRPLAGAATQYF | TGTGCCAGCAGCCGCCCACTAGCGGGAGCTGCTACGCAGTATTTT
- | TRBD1 | TRBJ1-1 | TRBV13 | CASSLVGDRGNTEAFF | TGTGCCAGCAGCTTAGTCGGCGACAGGGGGAACACTGAAGCTTTCTTT
once | - | TRBJ2-6 | TRBV10-1 | CASSPCSGGGTGANVLTF | TGCGCCAGCAGCCCATGTAGTGGGGGGGGCACTGGGGCCAACGTCCTGACTTTC
- | - | TRBJ2-7 | TRBV7-2 | CASSFLSYEQYF | TGTGCCAGCAGCTTCCTATCCTACGAGCAGTACTTC
- | TRBD2 | TRBJ2-1 | TRBV7-2 | CASSSRTSGAYEQFF | TGTGCCAGCAGCTCCAGGACTAGCGGTGCCTATGAGCAGTTCTTC
- | - | TRBJ1-4 | TRBV5-4 | CASSPEPDEKLFF | TGTGCCAGCAGCCCCGAGCCCGATGAAAAACTGTTTTTT
- | - | TRBJ2-7 | TRBV7-2 | CASSFNSYEQYF | TGTGCCAGCAGCTTTAATTCCTACGAGCAGTACTTC
few | TRBD1 | TRBJ2-7 | TRBV5-5 | CASSLAWGQGIGYEQYF | TGTGCCAGCAGCTTGGCATGGGGACAGGGTATTGGGTACGAGCAGTACTTC
- | - | TRBJ2-1 | TRBV27 | CASSPVLYYNEQFF | TGTGCCAGCAGCCCGGTCCTGTACTACAATGAGCAGTTCTTC
- | - | TRBJ2-5 | TRBV4-2 | CASSQRGPQGGFRETQYF | TGTGCCAGCAGCCAAAGAGGGCCACAGGGAGGGTTTAGGGAGACCCAGTACTTC
- | - | TRBJ1-5 | TRBV14 | CASSQDMRQPQHF | TGTGCCAGCAGCCAAGATATGAGGCAGCCCCAGCATTTT
- | TRBD1 | TRBJ1-1 | TRBV6-4 | CASSDGGGQGTFF | TGTGCCAGCAGTGACGGGGGGGGACAGGGGACCTTCTTT
- | - | TRBJ1-5 | TRBV4-1 | CASSQEHLEFPPQPQHF | TGCGCCAGCAGCCAAGAGCACTTAGAGTTCCCTCCTCAGCCCCAGCATTTT
- | TRBD1 | TRBJ2-3 | TRBV28 | CASRHFRDRDLIFSTDTQYF | TGTGCCAGCAGGCACTTCCGGGACAGGGACCTTATCTTTAGCACAGATACGCAGTATTTT
- | - | TRBJ1-1 | TRBV28 | CASSLTGDREGAFF | TGTGCCAGCAGTTTAACAGGTGATCGAGAAGGAGCTTTCTTT
- | - | TRBJ1-1 | TRBV7-2 | CASSLAVYSGTEAFF | TGTGCCAGCAGCTTAGCGGTTTATTCCGGCACTGAAGCTTTCTTT
- | - | TRBJ1-1 | TRBV7-2 | CASSFTQGRMAEAFF | TGTGCCAGCAGCTTTACACAGGGAAGGATGGCTGAAGCTTTCTTT
- | TRBD2 | TRBJ2-1 | TRBV5-6 | CASSLVGTSGNSLYNEQFF | TGTGCCAGCAGCTTGGTCGGGACTAGCGGGAATAGCCTCTACAATGAGCAGTTCTTC
- | - | TRBJ2-7 | TRBV28 | CASSPRGIYEQYF | TGTGCCAGCAGCCCCAGGGGCATCTACGAGCAGTACTTC
few | TRBD1 | TRBJ1-1 | TRBV7-3 | CASSLKGTGRGEAFF | TGTGCCAGCAGCTTAAAGGGGACAGGGAGGGGTGAAGCTTTCTTT
- | TRBD2 | TRBJ2-7 | TRBV29-1 | CSTREGFQQYF | TGCAGCACCCGGGAGGGTTTTCAGCAGTACTTC
- | TRBD2 | TRBJ2-7 | TRBV19 | CASSISRTSGEQYF | TGTGCCAGTAGTATTTCAAGGACTAGCGGCGAGCAGTACTTC
- | TRBD1 | TRBJ1-2 | TRBV27 | CASSLRQGGNYGYTF | TGTGCCAGCAGTCTCAGACAGGGTGGTAACTATGGCTACACCTTC
- | TRBD2 | TRBJ2-7 | TRBV28 | CASSLSGRDLYEQYF | TGTGCCAGCAGTTTGAGCGGGAGAGACCTCTACGAGCAGTACTTC
once | TRBD2 | TRBJ2-4 | TRBV5-1 | CASSLVGGNIQYF | TGCGCCAGCAGCTTGGTGGGGGGGAACATTCAGTACTTC
- | TRBD1 | TRBJ2-7 | TRBV25-1 | CASSANSGTGGPYEQYF | TGTGCCAGCAGTGCGAACTCCGGGACAGGGGGCCCCTACGAGCAGTACTTC